Sequencing of this T cell receptor beta chain was carried out in a study of T cell responses to AZD1222 COVID-19 vaccine. Study information: Second-dose intervals near 4 or 12 weeks were combined.

Repertoires were generated with immunoSEQ multiplex PCR, while TCRdb's copy carries only in-frame clones and drops some. The profile shows about 130,000 clones, over 85% of them singletons. With regard to this clone: Its antigen is not identified.

Study conclusions and caveats: The sample set comprised mostly white British donors with more females, and clonal diversity was possibly underestimated. Only after the peak T cell response were repertoires sampled. Targets within unmutated variant regions were reportedly found for nearly half of spike-specific TCRs.

The V gene's germline CDR1 is LGHNA and CDR2 YNFKEQ. CDR3 length: 15 amino acids. Trimming took 2 bases from V and 5 from J, leaving 13 bases between them. The sequence was collected from an adult in good health. J is TRBJ2-1 and V is TRBV4-2; D remains ambiguous. Specimen: peripheral blood, collected on day 0 of AZD1222 vaccination. The CDR3 is CASSQFDGLHNEQFF. CDR3 sequence (DNA): TGTGCCAGCAGCCAATTTGACGGTTTGCACAATGAGCAGTTCTTC.